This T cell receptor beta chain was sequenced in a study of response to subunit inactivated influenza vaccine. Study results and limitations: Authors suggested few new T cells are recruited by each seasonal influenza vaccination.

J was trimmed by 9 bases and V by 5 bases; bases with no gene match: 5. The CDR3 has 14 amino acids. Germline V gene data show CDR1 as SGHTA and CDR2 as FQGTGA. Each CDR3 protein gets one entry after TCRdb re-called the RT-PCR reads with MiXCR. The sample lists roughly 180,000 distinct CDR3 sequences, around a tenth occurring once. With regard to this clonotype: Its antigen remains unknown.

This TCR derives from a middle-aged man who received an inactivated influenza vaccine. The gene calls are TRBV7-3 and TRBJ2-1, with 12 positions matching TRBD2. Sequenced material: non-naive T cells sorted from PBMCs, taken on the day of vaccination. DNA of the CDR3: TGTGCCAGCAGCATGACTAGCGGGAGTACTGAGCAGTTCTTC. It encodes CASSMTSGSTEQFF.